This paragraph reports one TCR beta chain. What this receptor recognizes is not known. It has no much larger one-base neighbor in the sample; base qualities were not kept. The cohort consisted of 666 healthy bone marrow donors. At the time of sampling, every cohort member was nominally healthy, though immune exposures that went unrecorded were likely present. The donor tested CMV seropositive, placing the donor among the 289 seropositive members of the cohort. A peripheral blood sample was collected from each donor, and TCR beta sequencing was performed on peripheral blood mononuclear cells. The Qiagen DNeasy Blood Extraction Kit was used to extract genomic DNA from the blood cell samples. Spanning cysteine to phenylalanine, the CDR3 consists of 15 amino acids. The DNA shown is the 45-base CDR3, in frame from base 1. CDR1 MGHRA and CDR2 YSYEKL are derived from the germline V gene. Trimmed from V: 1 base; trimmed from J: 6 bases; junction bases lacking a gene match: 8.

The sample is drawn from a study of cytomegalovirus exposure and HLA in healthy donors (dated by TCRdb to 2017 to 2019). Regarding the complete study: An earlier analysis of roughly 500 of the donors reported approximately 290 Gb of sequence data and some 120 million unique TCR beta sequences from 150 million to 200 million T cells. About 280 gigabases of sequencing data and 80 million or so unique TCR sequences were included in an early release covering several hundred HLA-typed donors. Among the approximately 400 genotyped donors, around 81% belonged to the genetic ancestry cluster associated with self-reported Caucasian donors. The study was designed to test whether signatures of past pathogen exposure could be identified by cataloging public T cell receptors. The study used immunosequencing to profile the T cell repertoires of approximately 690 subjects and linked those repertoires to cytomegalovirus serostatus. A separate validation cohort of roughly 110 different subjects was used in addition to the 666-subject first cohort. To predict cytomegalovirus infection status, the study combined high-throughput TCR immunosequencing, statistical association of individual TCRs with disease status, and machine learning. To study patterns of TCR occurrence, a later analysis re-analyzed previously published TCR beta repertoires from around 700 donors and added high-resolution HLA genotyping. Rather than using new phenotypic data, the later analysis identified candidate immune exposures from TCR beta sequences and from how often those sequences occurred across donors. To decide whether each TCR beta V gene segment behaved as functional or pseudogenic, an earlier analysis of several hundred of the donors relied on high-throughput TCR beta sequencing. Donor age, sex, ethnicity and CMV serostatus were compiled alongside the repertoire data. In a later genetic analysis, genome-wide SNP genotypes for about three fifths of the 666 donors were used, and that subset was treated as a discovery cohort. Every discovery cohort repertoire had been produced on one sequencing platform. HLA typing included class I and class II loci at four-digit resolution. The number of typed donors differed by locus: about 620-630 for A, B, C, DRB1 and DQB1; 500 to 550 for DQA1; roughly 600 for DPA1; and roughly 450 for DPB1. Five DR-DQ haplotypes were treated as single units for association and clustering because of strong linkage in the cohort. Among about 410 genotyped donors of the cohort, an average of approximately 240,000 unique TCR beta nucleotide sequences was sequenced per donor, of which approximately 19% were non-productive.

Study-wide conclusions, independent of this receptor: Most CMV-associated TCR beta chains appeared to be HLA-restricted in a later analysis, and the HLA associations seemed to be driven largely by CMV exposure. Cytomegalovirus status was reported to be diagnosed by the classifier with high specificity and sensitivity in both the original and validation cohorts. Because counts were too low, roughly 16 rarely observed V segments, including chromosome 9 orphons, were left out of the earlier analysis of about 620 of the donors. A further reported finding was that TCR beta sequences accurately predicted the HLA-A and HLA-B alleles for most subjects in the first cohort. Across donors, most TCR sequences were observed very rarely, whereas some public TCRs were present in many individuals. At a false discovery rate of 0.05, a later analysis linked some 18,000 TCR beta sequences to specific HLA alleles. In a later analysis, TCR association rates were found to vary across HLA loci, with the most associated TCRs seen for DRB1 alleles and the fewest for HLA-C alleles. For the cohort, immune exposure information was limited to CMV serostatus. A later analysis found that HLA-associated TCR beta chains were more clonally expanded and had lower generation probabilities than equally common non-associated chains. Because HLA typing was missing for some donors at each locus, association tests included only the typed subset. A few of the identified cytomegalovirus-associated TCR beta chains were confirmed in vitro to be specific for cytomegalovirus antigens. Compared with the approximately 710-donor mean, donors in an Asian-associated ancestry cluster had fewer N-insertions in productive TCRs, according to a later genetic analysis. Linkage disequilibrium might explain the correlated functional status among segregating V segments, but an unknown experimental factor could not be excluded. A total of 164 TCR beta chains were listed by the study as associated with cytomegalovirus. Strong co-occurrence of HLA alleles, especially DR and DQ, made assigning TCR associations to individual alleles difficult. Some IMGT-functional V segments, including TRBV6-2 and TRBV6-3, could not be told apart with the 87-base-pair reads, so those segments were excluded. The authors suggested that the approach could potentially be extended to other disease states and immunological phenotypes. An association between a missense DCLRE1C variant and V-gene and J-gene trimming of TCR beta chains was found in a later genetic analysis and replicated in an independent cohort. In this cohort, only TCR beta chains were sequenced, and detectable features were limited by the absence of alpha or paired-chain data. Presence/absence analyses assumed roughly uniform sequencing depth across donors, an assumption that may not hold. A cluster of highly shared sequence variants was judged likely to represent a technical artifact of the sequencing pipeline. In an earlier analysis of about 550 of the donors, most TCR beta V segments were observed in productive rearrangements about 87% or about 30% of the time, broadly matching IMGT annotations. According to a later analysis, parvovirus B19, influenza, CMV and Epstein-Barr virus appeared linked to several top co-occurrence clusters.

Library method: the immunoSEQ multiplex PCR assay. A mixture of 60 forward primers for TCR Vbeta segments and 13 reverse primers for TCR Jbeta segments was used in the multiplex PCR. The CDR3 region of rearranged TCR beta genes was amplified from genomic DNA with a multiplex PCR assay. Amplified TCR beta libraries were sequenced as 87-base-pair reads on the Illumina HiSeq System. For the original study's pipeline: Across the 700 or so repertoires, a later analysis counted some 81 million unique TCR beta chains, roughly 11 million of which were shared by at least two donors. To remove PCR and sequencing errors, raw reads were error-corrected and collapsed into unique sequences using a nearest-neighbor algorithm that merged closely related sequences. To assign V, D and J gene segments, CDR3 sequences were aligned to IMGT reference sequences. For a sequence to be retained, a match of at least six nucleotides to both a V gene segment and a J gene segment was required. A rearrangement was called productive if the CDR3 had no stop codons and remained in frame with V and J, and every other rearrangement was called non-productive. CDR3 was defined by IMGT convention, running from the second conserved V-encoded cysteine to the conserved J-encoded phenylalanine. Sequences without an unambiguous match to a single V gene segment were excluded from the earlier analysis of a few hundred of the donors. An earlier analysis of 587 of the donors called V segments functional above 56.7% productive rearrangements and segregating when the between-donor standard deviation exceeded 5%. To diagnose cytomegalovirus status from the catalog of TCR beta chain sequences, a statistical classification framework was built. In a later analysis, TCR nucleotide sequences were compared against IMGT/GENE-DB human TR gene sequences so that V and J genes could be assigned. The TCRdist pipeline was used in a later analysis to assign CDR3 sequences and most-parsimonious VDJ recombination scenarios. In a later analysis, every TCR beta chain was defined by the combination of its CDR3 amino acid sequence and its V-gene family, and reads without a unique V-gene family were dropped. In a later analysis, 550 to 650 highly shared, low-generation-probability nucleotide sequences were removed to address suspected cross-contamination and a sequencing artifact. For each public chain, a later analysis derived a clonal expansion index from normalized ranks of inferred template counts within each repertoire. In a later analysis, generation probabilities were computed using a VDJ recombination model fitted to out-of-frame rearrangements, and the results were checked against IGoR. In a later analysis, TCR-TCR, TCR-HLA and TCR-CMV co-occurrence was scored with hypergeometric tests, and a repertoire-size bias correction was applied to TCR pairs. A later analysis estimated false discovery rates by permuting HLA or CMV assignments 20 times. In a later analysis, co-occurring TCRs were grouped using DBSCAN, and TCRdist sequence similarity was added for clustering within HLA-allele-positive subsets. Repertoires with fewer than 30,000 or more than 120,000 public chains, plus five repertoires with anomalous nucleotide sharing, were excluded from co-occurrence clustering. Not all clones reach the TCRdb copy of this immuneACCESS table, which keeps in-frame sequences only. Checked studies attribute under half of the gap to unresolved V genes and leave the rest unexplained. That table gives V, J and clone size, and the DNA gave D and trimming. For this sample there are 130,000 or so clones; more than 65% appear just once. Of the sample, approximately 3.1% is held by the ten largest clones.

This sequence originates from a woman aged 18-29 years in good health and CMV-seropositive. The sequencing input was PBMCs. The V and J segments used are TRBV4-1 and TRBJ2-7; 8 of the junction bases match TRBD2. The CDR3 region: CASSQVGTSFSEQYF. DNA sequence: TGCGCCAGCAGCCAAGTCGGGACTAGTTTCTCCGAGCAGTACTTC.